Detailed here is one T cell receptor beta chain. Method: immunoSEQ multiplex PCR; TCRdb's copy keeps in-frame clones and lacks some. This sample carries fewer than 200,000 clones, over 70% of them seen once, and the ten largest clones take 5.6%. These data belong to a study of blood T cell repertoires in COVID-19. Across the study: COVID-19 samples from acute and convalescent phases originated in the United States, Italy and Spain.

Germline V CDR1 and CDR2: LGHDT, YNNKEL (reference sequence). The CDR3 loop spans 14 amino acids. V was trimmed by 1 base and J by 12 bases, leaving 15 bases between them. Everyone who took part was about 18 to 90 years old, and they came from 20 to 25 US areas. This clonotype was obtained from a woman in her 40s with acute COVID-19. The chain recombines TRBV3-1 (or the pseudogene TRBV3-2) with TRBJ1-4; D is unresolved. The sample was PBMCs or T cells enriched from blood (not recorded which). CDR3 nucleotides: TGTGCCAGCAGCCAAGGCTTCGGGAGTCCCGAACTGTTTTTT. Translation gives CASSQGFGSPELFF.